This is a list of T cell receptor beta chains from one sample in a study of cytomegalovirus exposure and HLA in healthy donors. The data were produced by immunoSEQ multiplex PCR, yet TCRdb's version contains in-frame clones alone and is incomplete. The table has some 120,000 clones, 70% to 80% seen once. The sequencing input was PBMCs. The source of these receptors is a woman aged 18 to 35 in good health and CMV-seronegative. CDR3s include the opening cysteine and the closing phenylalanine or tryptophan. Each record gives: clone size, J gene, V gene, D gene, CDR3 protein, CDR3 DNA. The D gene is left open where the match is weak. The size entry is marked missing in some rows and otherwise reads once, few, many or a size class.

clone size: -
J gene: TRBJ1-2
V gene: TRBV18
D gene: TRBD1
CDR3 protein: CASSPTQGANYGYTF
CDR3 DNA: TGTGCCAGCTCACCGACCCAGGGGGCTAACTATGGCTACACCTTC

clone size: -
J gene: TRBJ2-7
V gene: TRBV30
D gene: -
CDR3 protein: CAWSSVERLSYEQYF
CDR3 DNA: TGTGCCTGGAGTTCGGTGGAGCGCCTCTCCTACGAGCAGTACTTC

clone size: few
J gene: TRBJ1-1
V gene: TRBV18
D gene: TRBD1
CDR3 protein: CASFEQGAGTEAFF
CDR3 DNA: TGTGCCAGCTTCGAACAGGGGGCTGGGACTGAAGCTTTCTTT

clone size: -
J gene: TRBJ1-2
V gene: TRBV29-1
D gene: -
CDR3 protein: CSVVQDYGYTF
CDR3 DNA: TGCAGCGTTGTACAGGACTATGGCTACACCTTC

clone size: once
J gene: TRBJ2-1
V gene: TRBV12-1
D gene: -
CDR3 protein: CASSFDGDTYNEQFF
CDR3 DNA: TGTGCCAGCAGCTTTGACGGAGATACCTACAATGAGCAGTTCTTC

clone size: few
J gene: TRBJ2-5
V gene: TRBV2
D gene: TRBD2
CDR3 protein: CASNERGGFETQYF
CDR3 DNA: TGTGCCAGCAATGAGCGGGGGGGCTTTGAGACCCAGTACTTC

clone size: -
J gene: TRBJ1-5
V gene: TRBV7-9
D gene: TRBD1
CDR3 protein: CASSPGQHQPQHF
CDR3 DNA: TGTGCCAGCAGCCCGGGACAGCATCAGCCCCAGCATTTT

clone size: few
J gene: TRBJ2-1
V gene: TRBV6-1
D gene: -
CDR3 protein: CASSEGEGVYNEQFF
CDR3 DNA: TGTGCCAGCAGTGAAGGAGAAGGGGTCTACAATGAGCAGTTCTTC

clone size: -
J gene: TRBJ2-7
V gene: TRBV6-1
D gene: TRBD2
CDR3 protein: CASSARRLAGIYEQYF
CDR3 DNA: TGTGCCAGCAGTGCAAGAAGACTAGCGGGGATCTACGAGCAGTACTTC

clone size: -
J gene: TRBJ1-5
V gene: TRBV21-1
D gene: -
CDR3 protein: CASIEQRGNQPQHF
CDR3 DNA: TGTGCCAGCATTGAGCAGCGCGGCAATCAGCCCCAGCATTTT

clone size: -
J gene: TRBJ2-7
V gene: TRBV11-2
D gene: TRBD1
CDR3 protein: CASSIRQGGYEQYF
CDR3 DNA: TGTGCCAGCAGCATAAGACAGGGGGGCTACGAGCAGTACTTC

clone size: -
J gene: TRBJ1-5
V gene: TRBV2
D gene: -
CDR3 protein: CASRTVSNQPQHF
CDR3 DNA: TGTGCCAGCAGGACAGTCAGCAATCAGCCCCAGCATTTT

clone size: -
J gene: TRBJ2-3
V gene: TRBV5-1
D gene: TRBD2
CDR3 protein: CASSLGLAGLSTDTQYF
CDR3 DNA: TGCGCCAGCAGCTTGGGACTAGCGGGCCTCAGCACAGATACGCAGTATTTT

clone size: few
J gene: TRBJ1-1
V gene: TRBV9
D gene: -
CDR3 protein: CASSVGVYLNTEAFF
CDR3 DNA: TGTGCCAGCAGCGTAGGAGTGTACCTGAACACTGAAGCTTTCTTT

clone size: -
J gene: TRBJ1-5
V gene: TRBV2
D gene: -
CDR3 protein: CASRKWGGNQPQHF
CDR3 DNA: TGTGCCAGCAGAAAATGGGGGGGCAATCAGCCCCAGCATTTT

clone size: few
J gene: TRBJ2-3
V gene: TRBV4-2
D gene: TRBD2
CDR3 protein: CASSLKGGGGVDTQYF
CDR3 DNA: TGTGCCAGCAGCCTTAAAGGGGGCGGGGGGGTCGATACGCAGTATTTT